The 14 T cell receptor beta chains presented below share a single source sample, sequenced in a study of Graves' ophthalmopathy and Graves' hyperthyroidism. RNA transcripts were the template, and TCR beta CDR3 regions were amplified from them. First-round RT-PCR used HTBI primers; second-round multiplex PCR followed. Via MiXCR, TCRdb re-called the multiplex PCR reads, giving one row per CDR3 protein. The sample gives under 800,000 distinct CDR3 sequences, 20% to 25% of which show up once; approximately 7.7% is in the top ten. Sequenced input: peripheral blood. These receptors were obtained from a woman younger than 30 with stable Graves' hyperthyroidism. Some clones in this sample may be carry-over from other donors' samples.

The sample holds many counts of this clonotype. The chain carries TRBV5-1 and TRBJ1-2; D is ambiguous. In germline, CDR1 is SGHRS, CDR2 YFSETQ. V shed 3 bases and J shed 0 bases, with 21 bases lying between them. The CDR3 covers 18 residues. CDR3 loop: CASSWWFFGFHSNYGYTF. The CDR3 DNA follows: TGCGCCAGCAGCTGGTGGTTCTTCGGGTTTCATTCTAACTATGGCTACACCTTC. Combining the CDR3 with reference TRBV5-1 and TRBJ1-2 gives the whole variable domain KAGVTQTPRYLIKTRGQQVTLSCSPISGHRSVSWYQQTPGQGLQFLFEYFSETQRNKGNFPGRFSGRQFSNSRSEMNVSTLELGDSALYLCASSWWFFGFHSNYGYTFGSGTRLTVV.

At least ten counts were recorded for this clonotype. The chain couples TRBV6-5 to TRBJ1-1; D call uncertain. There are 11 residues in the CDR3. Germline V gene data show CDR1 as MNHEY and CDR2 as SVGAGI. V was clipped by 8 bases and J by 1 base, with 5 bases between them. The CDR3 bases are TGTGCCAGCTGCCGGAACACTGAAGCTTTCTTT. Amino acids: CASCRNTEAFF.

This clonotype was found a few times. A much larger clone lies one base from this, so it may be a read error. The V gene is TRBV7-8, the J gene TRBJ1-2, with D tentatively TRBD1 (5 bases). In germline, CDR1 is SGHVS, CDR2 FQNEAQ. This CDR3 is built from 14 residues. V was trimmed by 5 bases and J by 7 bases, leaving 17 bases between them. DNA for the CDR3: TGTGCCAGCAGCCAAGACAGTTTCATAGGTGGCTACACCTTC. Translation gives CASSQDSFIGGYTF.

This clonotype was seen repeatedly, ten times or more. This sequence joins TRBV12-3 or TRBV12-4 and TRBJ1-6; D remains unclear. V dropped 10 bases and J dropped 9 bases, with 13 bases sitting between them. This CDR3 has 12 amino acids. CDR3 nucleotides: TGTGCCACTCGGGAGGGCGGTTCACCCCTCCACTTT. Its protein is CATREGGSPLHF.

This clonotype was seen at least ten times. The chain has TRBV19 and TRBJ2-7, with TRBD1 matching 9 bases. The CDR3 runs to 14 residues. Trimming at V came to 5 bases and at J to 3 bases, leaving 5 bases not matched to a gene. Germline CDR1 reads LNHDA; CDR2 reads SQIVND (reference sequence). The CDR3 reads CASSWTGDNYEQYF. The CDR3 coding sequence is TGTGCCAGTAGTTGGACAGGGGACAACTACGAGCAGTACTTC.

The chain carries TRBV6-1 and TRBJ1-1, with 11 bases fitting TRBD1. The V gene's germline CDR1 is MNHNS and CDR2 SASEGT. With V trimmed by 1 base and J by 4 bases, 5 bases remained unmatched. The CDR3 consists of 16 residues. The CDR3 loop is CASSEGPGQGGTEAFF. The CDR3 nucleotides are TGTGCCAGCAGTGAAGGGCCGGGACAGGGGGGCACTGAAGCTTTCTTT.

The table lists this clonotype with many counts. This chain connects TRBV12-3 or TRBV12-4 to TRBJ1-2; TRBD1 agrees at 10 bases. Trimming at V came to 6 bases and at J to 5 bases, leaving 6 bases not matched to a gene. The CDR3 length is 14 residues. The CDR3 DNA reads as TGTGCCAGCAGAACCGGGACAGGGGTTTATGGCTACACCTTC. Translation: CASRTGTGVYGYTF.

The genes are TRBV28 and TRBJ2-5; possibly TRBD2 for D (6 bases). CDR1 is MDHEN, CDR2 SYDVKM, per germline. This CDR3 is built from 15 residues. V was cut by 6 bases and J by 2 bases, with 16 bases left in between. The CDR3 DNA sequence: TGTGCCAGCAGGGAGCGGGCGAGTTTTCAAGAGACCCAGTACTTC. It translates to CASRERASFQETQYF.

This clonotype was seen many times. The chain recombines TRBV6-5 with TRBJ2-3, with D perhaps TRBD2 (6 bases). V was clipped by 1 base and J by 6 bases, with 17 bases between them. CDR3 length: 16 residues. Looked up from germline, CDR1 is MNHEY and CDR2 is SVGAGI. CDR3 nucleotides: TGTGCCAGCAGTTACTTGGATGGAGGGGCCGACGATACGCAGTATTTT. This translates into CASSYLDGGADDTQYF.

CDR3 loop: CASSKFPLVGYEQYF. CDR3 bases: TGTGCCAGTAGTAAGTTCCCCCTCGTGGGATACGAGCAGTACTTC. The V gene is TRBV19, the J gene TRBJ2-7; unclear D gene. The V gene lost 4 bases and the J gene lost 4 bases, with 17 bases spanning the gap. The CDR3 length is 15 residues. CDR1 is LNHDA and CDR2 is SQIVND in the germline V gene (reference sequence).

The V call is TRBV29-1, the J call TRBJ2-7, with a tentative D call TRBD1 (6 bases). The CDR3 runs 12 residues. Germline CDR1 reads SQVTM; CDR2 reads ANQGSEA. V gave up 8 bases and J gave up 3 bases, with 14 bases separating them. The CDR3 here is CSTSTGRYEQYF. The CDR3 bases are TGCAGCACTTCGACAGGACGCTACGAGCAGTACTTC.

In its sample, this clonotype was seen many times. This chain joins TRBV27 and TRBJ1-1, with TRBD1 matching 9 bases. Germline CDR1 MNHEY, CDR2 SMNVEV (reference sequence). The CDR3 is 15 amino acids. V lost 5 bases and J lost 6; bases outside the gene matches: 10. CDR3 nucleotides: TGTGCCAGCAGTCTTAAAACAGGGGGCGGGCCTGAAGCTTTCTTT. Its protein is CASSLKTGGGPEAFF.

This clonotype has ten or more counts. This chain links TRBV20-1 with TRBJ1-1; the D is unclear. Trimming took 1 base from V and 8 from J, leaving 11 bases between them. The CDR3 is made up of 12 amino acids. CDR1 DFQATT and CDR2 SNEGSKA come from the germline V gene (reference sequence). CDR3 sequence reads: CSARGSVEEAFF. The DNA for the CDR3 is TGCAGTGCTAGAGGCTCTGTGGAGGAAGCTTTCTTT.

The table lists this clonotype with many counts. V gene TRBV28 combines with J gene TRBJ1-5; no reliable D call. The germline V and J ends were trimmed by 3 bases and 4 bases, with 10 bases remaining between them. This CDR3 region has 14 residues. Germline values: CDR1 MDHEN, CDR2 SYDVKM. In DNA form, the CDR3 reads TGTGCCAGCAGTTTGAAGGGTTGGAATCAGCCCCAGCATTTT. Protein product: CASSLKGWNQPQHF.